This T cell receptor beta chain is from a study of cytomegalovirus exposure and HLA in healthy donors (TCRdb year 2017). Regarding the study in general: According to an earlier analysis of 587 of the donors, about 190 million T cells yielded 100 million or so unique TCR beta sequences and approximately 280 Gb of sequence data. In the later analysis, no new phenotypic data were used to find candidate immune exposures; instead, reliance was placed on TCR beta sequences and their occurrence across donors. Donor age, sex, ethnicity and CMV serostatus were compiled together with the repertoire data. Across some 400 genotyped donors of the cohort, an average of about 220,000 unique TCR beta nucleotide sequences per donor were sequenced, and 15% to 20% of those sequences were non-productive. In a later analysis, previously published TCR beta repertoires from 500 to 750 donors were re-analyzed and high-resolution HLA genotyping was added so that TCR occurrence patterns could be studied. The aim of the study was to test whether cataloging public T cell receptors could identify signatures of past pathogen exposure. About 280 gigabases of sequencing data and around 85 million unique TCR sequences made up an early release that covered around 640 HLA-typed donors. The study profiled the T cell repertoires of about 640 subjects by immunosequencing and related them to cytomegalovirus serostatus. Typing coverage differed by locus: A, B, C, DRB1 and DQB1 were typed in about 620-630 donors, DQA1 in about 550, DPA1 in roughly 590, and DPB1 in approximately 450. All discovery cohort repertoires had been generated using a single sequencing platform. A separate validation cohort of over 95 different subjects was used in addition to the roughly 700-subject first cohort. To decide whether each TCR beta V gene segment behaved as functional or pseudogenic, an earlier analysis of 587 of the donors relied on high-throughput TCR beta sequencing. A handful of DR-DQ haplotypes were handled as single units for association and clustering because linkage in the cohort was strong. A later genetic analysis took genome-wide SNP genotypes for 398 of the 666 donors and used that subset as a discovery cohort. HLA typing covered class I and class II loci at four-digit resolution. Among the 398 genotyped donors, about 85% belonged to the genetic ancestry cluster associated with self-reported Caucasian donors. To predict cytomegalovirus infection status, the study brought together high-throughput TCR immunosequencing, statistical association of individual TCRs with disease status, and machine learning.

In total, around 600 healthy bone marrow donors made up the cohort. All cohort members were sampled while nominally healthy, although unrecorded immune exposures were likely present. The donor was CMV seronegative and was included in the group of hundreds of seronegative cohort members. Every donor gave a peripheral blood sample, and the peripheral blood mononuclear cells from that sample were used for TCR beta sequencing. The Qiagen DNeasy Blood Extraction Kit was used to extract genomic DNA from the blood cell samples. Trimming leaves V shorter by 5 bases and J shorter by 7 bases, with the junction holding 5 bases beyond the gene matches. Per the germline V gene, SGHRS is the CDR1 and YFSETQ is the CDR2. Reading from cysteine to phenylalanine, the CDR3 counts 13 amino acids. Only the CDR3 region is kept as DNA, spanning 39 bases read in frame from base 1. A note on this clone: Its antigen is currently not known. No base-level quality is on record; no much larger clone is a single base apart.

Beyond this particular receptor, the publication reports: According to a later genetic analysis, donors in an Asian-associated ancestry cluster had fewer N-insertions in productive TCRs than the approximately 670-donor mean. The authors suggested that the approach could potentially be generalized to other disease states and immunological phenotypes. According to a later analysis, most CMV-associated TCR beta chains appeared to be HLA-restricted, and the HLA associations seemed to be driven largely by CMV exposure. A further reported finding was that TCR beta sequences accurately predicted the HLA-A and HLA-B alleles for most subjects in the first cohort. An earlier analysis of around 500 of the donors showed that most TCR beta V segments appeared in productive rearrangements either about 87% or about 30% of the time, which broadly matched IMGT annotations. Correlated functional status among segregating V segments might be attributable to linkage disequilibrium, but an unknown experimental factor could not be ruled out. The classifier was reported to diagnose cytomegalovirus status with high specificity and sensitivity in both the original and validation cohorts. Most TCR sequences were observed very rarely across donors, whereas some public TCRs were present in many individuals. Because the 87-base-pair reads could not distinguish some IMGT-functional V segments, including TRBV6-2 and TRBV6-3, those segments were excluded. The study gave a list of under 200 TCR beta chains associated with cytomegalovirus. In a later analysis, the rate of TCR association differed among HLA loci, with DRB1 alleles having the most associated TCRs and HLA-C alleles having the fewest. For the cohort, immune exposure information was limited to CMV serostatus. In a later analysis, about 16,000 TCR beta sequences were associated with specific HLA alleles at a false discovery rate of 0.05. The cohort was sequenced for TCR beta chains only, and without alpha or paired-chain data the features that could be detected were limited. V-gene and J-gene trimming of TCR beta chains was associated with a missense DCLRE1C variant in a later genetic analysis, and the association was replicated in an independent cohort. HLA typing was unavailable for some donors at each locus, so association tests used only the typed subset. In a later analysis, HLA-associated TCR beta chains were found to be more clonally expanded and to have lower generation probabilities than equally common non-associated chains. In vitro tests confirmed that a few of the cytomegalovirus-associated TCR beta chains recognize cytomegalovirus antigens. Strong co-occurrence of HLA alleles, especially DR and DQ, made assigning TCR associations to individual alleles difficult. According to a later analysis, parvovirus B19, influenza, CMV and Epstein-Barr virus appeared linked to several top co-occurrence clusters. Sequencing depth was assumed to be roughly uniform across donors in the presence/absence analyses, though that assumption may not hold. The earlier analysis of approximately 560 of the donors excluded some 16 rarely observed V segments, including chromosome 9 orphons, because counts were too low. A cluster of highly shared sequence variants was judged likely to be a technical artifact of the sequencing pipeline.

Library construction relied on the immunoSEQ multiplex PCR assay. For the multiplex PCR, a mixture combining 60 forward primers for TCR Vbeta segments and 13 reverse primers for TCR Jbeta segments was used. The CDR3 region of rearranged TCR beta genes was amplified from genomic DNA by a multiplex PCR assay. The amplified TCR beta libraries were sequenced on the Illumina HiSeq System as 87-base-pair reads. The paper's processing steps were these. A later analysis counted approximately 74 million unique TCR beta chains across the approximately 700 repertoires, and roughly 10 million of these chains were shared by at least two donors. Raw reads were error-corrected and collapsed into unique sequences with a nearest-neighbor algorithm that merged closely related sequences to remove PCR and sequencing errors. To assign V, D and J gene segments, CDR3 sequences were aligned to IMGT reference sequences. For a sequence to be retained, a match of at least six nucleotides to both a V gene segment and a J gene segment was required. Rearrangements were called productive when the CDR3 lacked stop codons and stayed in frame with V and J; all others were non-productive. Following IMGT convention, CDR3 was defined as the stretch from the second conserved V-encoded cysteine to the conserved J-encoded phenylalanine. Sequences without an unambiguous match to a single V gene segment were excluded from the earlier analysis of several hundred of the donors. In an earlier analysis of about 590 of the donors, a V segment was called functional when productive rearrangements were above 56.7%, and segregating when the standard deviation between donors exceeded 5%. A statistical classification framework was developed to diagnose cytomegalovirus status using the catalog of TCR beta chain sequences. In a later analysis, V and J genes were assigned by comparing TCR nucleotide sequences against IMGT/GENE-DB human TR gene sequences. Using the TCRdist pipeline, a later analysis assigned CDR3 sequences along with most-parsimonious VDJ recombination scenarios. In a later analysis, every TCR beta chain was defined by the combination of its CDR3 amino acid sequence and its V-gene family, and reads without a unique V-gene family were dropped. As a way to deal with suspected cross-contamination and a sequencing artifact, a later analysis dropped approximately 590 nucleotide sequences that were highly shared and had low generation probability. In a later analysis, a clonal expansion index for each public chain was calculated from normalized within-repertoire ranks of inferred template counts. In a later analysis, generation probabilities were computed with a VDJ recombination model fitted to out-of-frame rearrangements, and the resulting probabilities were checked against IGoR. In a later analysis, hypergeometric tests were used to score TCR-TCR, TCR-HLA and TCR-CMV co-occurrence, with a repertoire-size bias correction applied to TCR pairs. In a later analysis, false discovery rates were estimated by permuting HLA or CMV assignments 20 times. In a later analysis, co-occurring TCRs were grouped using DBSCAN, and TCRdist sequence similarity was added for clustering within HLA-allele-positive subsets. Co-occurrence clustering excluded repertoires with fewer than 30,000 or more than 120,000 public chains, plus five with anomalous nucleotide sharing. TCRdb re-hosts the immuneACCESS table, in-frame sequences only. Its copies lack some clones; in the studies checked, an unresolved V gene accounts for under half of them, and the cause for the rest is not known. V, J and clone size reflect that table, while D and trimming were determined from the DNA. The sample table contains 120,000 to 150,000 clones; only one count was recorded for roughly three quarters of them. The biggest ten clones account for 1.5% to 2% of the sample.

Sequencing was performed on PBMCs. The chain is made from TRBV5-1 and TRBJ2-1, and 8 junctional nucleotides match TRBD1. The sequence was collected from a woman aged 25-40 years in good health and CMV-seronegative. Here the CDR3 is given as CASRDRDENEQFF. The sequence in DNA is TGCGCCAGCAGGGACAGGGATGAAAATGAGCAGTTCTTC.